This TCR beta chain was captured by sequencing in a study of blood T cell repertoires in COVID-19. About the study: Material from acute and convalescent COVID-19 was sourced from the United States, Italy and Spain. PBMCs, B-cell-depleted T cells, or T cells were the source of the cDNA or gDNA that made up the material.

Authors' processing steps: Estimation of nucleated cell counts relied on the amplification of reference gene primers. TCRdb's copy holds only in-frame clones and misses some; the assay was immunoSEQ multiplex PCR. The V and J calls and clone size are taken from that table; D and trimming were inferred from the DNA. The data contain roughly 140,000 clones, roughly 88% of them seen just once; the ten biggest clones take up about 8.9%. Sequencing was done on a sample of peripheral blood. The origin of this receptor is a woman in her fifties or sixties with acute or convalescent COVID-19.

CDR3 protein: CASSLIQGRGGNQPQHF. The DNA for the CDR3 is TGTGCCAGCAGTCTAATACAGGGGAGAGGTGGCAATCAGCCCCAGCATTTT. This rearrangement joins TRBV6-2 or TRBV6-3 to TRBJ1-5; 7 nucleotides match TRBD1. The CDR3 runs 17 residues. V shed 5 bases and J 2 bases; nucleotides not matched to a gene: 12. Germline CDR1 and CDR2: MNHEY and SVGEGT.